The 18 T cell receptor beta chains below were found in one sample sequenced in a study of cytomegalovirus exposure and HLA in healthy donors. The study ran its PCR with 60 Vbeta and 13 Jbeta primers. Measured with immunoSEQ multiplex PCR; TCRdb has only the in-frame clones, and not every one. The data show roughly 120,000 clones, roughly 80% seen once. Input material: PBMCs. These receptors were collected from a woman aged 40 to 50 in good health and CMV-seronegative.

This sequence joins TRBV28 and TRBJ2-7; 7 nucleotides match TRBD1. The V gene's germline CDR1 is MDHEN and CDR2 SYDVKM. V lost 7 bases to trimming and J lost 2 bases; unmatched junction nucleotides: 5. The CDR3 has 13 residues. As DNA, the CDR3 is TGTGCCAGCACAGGGACAGCAGCCTACGAGCAGTACTTC. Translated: CASTGTAAYEQYF.

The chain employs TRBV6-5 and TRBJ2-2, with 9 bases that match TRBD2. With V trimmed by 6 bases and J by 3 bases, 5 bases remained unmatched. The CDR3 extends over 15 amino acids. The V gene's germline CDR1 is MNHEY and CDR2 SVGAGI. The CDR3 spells CASRVLAGDTGELFF. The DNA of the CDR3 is TGTGCCAGCAGGGTACTAGCGGGTGACACCGGGGAGCTGTTTTTT.

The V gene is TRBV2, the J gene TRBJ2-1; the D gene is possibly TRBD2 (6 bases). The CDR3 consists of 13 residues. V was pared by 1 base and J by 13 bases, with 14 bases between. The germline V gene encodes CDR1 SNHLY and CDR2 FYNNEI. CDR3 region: CASSEVDAGIQFF. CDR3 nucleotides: TGTGCCAGCAGTGAAGTGGACGCGGGGATCCAGTTCTTC.

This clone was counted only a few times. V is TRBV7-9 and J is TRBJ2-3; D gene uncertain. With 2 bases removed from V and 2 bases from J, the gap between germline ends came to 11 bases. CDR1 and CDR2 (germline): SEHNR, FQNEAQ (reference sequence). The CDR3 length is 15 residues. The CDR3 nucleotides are TGTGCCAGCAGCTTAATTGCGCGATACACAGATACGCAGTATTTT. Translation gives CASSLIARYTDTQYF.

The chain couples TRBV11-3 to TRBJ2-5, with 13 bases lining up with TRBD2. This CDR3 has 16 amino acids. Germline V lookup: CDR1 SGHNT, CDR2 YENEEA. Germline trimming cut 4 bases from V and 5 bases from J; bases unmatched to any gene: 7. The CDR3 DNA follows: TGTGCCAGCAGCTCGGGGGGACTAGCGGGACGCGAGACCCAGTACTTC. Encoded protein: CASSSGGLAGRETQYF. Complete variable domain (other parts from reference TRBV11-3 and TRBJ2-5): EAGVVQSPRYKIIEKKQPVAFWCNPISGHNTLYWYLQNLGQGPELLIRYENEEAVDDSQLPKDRFSAERLKGVDSTLKIQPAELGDSAVYLCASSSGGLAGRETQYFGPGTRLLVL.

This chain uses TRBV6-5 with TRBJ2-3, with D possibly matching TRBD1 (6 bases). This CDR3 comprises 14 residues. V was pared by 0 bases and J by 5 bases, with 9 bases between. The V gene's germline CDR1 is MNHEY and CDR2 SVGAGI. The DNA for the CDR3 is TGTGCCAGCAGTTACTCGACCAGGGGAGATACGCAGTATTTT. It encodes CASSYSTRGDTQYF.

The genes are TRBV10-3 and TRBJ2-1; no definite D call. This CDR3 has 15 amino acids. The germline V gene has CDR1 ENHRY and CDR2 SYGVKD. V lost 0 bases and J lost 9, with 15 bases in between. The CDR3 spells CAISESSSRSGEQFF. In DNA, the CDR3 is TGTGCCATCAGTGAGTCTTCCAGTCGGTCGGGTGAGCAGTTCTTC.

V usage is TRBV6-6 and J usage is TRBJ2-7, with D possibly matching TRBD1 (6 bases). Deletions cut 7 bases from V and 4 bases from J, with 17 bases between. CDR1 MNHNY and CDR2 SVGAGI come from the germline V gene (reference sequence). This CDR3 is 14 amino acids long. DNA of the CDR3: TGTGCCAGCACCCCCCCCGGGACACCTTACGAGCAGTACTTC. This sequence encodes CASTPPGTPYEQYF.

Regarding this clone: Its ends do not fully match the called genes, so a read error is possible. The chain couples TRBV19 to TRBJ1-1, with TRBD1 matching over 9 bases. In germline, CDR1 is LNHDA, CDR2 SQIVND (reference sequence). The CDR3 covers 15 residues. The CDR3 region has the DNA TGTGCCAGTACTATACAGGGGGCGGTGAACACTGAAGCTTTCTTT. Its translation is CASTIQGAVNTEAFF. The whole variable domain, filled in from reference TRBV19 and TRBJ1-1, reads DGGITQSPKYLFRKEGQNVTLSCEQNLNHDAMYWYRQDPGQGLRLIYYSQIVNDFQKGDIAEGYSVSREKKESFPLTVTSAQKNPTAFYLCASTIQGAVNTEAFFGQGTRLTVV.

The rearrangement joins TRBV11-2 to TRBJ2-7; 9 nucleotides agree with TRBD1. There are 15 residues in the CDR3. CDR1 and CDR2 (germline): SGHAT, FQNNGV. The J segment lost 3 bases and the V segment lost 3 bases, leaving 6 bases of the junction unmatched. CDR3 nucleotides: TGTGCCAGCAGCTTCACCGAGACAGGGGGCTACGAGCAGTACTTC. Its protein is CASSFTETGGYEQYF.

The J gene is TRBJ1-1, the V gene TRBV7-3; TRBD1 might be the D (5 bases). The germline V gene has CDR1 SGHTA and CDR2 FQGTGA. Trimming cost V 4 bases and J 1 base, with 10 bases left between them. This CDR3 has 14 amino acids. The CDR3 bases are TGTGCCAGCAGCTCGACAGAAAAGAACACTGAAGCTTTCTTT. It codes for CASSSTEKNTEAFF.

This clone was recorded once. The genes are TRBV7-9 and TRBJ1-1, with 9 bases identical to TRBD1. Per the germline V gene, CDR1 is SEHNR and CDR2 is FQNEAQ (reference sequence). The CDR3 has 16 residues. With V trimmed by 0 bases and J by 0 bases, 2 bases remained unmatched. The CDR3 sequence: CASSLAGTGMNTEAFF. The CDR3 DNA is TGTGCCAGCAGCTTAGCCGGGACAGGGATGAACACTGAAGCTTTCTTT.

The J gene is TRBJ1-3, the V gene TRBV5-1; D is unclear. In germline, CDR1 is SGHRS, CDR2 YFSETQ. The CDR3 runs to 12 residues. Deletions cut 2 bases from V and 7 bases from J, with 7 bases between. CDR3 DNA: TGCGCCAGCAGCTTCGAGGGTAACACCATATATTTT. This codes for CASSFEGNTIYF.

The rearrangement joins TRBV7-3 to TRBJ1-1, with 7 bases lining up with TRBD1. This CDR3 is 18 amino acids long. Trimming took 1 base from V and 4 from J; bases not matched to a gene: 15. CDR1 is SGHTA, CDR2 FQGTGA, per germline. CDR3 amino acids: CASSLIPPGQNGITEAFF. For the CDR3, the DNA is TGTGCCAGCAGCTTAATCCCCCCGGGACAGAACGGAATCACTGAAGCTTTCTTT.

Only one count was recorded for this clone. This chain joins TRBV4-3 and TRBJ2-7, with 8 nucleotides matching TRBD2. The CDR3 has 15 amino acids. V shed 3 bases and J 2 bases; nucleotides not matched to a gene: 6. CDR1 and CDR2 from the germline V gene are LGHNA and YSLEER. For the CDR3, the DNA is TGCGCCAGCAGCCAGGCCGGGGGGGCCCCCTACGAGCAGTACTTC. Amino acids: CASSQAGGAPYEQYF.

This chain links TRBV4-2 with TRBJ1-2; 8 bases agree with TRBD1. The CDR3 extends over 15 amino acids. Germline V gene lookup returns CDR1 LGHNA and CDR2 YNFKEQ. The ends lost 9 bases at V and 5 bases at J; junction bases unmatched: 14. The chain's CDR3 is CASSPSIQGAYGYTF. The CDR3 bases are TGTGCCAGTTCCCCCTCCATTCAGGGGGCATATGGCTACACCTTC.

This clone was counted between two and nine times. CDR3 nucleotide sequence: TGTGCCAGCAGCCCACGGGGTAATCAAGCGGTCTACGAGCAGTACTTC. Its protein is CASSPRGNQAVYEQYF. This chain uses TRBV11-3 with TRBJ2-7; a weak D match, TRBD2 (5 bases). Trimming cost V 5 bases and J 3 bases, with 20 bases left between them. The CDR3 has 16 residues. Germline V gene sequence: CDR1 SGHNT, CDR2 YENEEA.

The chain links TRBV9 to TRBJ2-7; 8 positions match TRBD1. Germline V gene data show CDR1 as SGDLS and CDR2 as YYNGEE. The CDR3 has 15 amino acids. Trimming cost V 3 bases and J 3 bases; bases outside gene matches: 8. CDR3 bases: TGTGCCAGCAGCGCCCACGCCGGACAGGGCTACGAGCAGTACTTC. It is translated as CASSAHAGQGYEQYF.